One TCR beta chain is described in this entry. Its antigen is not known. This sample is part of a study of radiotherapy plus CTLA-4 blockade in lung cancer. About the research overall: Overall, roughly 18% of patients showed an objective response, while roughly 28% attained disease control. Regarding the study as a whole: Among reported predictors of response, early blood T cell clone dynamics with interferon-beta performed best. Expansion of tumor-derived TCR clones was observed in blood after radiotherapy plus ipilimumab.

The CDR3 sequence is 15 residues long. Trimming took 0 bases from V and 3 from J, leaving 11 bases between them. The germline gives CDR1 SGHRS, CDR2 YFSETQ. Assay: immunoSEQ multiplex PCR; the TCRdb copy retains only in-frame clones and omits some. The sample has some 110,000 clones; just under 80% are singletons. This TCR came from a human donor with non-small cell lung cancer who had a partial response to radiotherapy plus ipilimumab. Specimen: peripheral blood, collected from a patient treated with radiotherapy plus ipilimumab. J is TRBJ2-3 and V is TRBV5-1, with a possible D match to TRBD1 (5 bases). CDR3 DNA: TGCGCCAGCAGCTTGGCCGGACACGGGACAGATACGCAGTATTTT. It yields the protein CASSLAGHGTDTQYF. Full variable domain (rest looked up from reference TRBV5-1 and TRBJ2-3): KAGVTQTPRYLIKTRGQQVTLSCSPISGHRSVSWYQQTPGQGLQFLFEYFSETQRNKGNFPGRFSGRQFSNSRSEMNVSTLELGDSALYLCASSLAGHGTDTQYFGPGTRLTVL.